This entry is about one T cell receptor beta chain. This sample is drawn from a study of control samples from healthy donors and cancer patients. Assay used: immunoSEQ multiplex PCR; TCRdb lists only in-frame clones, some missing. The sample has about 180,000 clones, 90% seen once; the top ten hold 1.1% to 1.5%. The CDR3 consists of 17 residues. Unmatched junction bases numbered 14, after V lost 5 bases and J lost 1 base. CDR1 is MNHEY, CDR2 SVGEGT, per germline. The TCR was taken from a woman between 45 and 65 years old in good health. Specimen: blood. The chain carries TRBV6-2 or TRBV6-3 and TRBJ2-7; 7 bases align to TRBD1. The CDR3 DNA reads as TGTGCCAGCAGTCCCGAGACAGGGAATACCGTGTCCTACGAGCAGTACTTC. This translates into CASSPETGNTVSYEQYF.